Listed below are T cell receptor beta chains from one sample, sequenced in a study of T-cell reconstitution after alpha-beta-depleted transplantation in children. TCRdb processed the PCR reads anew with MiXCR; each CDR3 protein has one entry. Here the sample spans under 300,000 distinct CDR3 sequences, roughly a tenth being singletons. Sequencing used PBMCs from the stem cell graft donor, obtained from the stem cell graft. These receptors all come from a human donor who donated a stem cell graft to a child with SCID. Each CDR3 is given with its conserved first and last residue. The D gene is left open where the match is weak. Expanded clones are given a class, and other clones once, few, many or no size at all.

J: TRBJ1-6; V: TRBV5-1; D: TRBD1; size: many; CDR3: CASRKTGEDSPLHF; DNA: TGCGCCAGCAGGAAGACAGGGGAGGATTCACCCCTCCACTTT
J: TRBJ2-1; V: TRBV5-1; D: NA; size: many; CDR3: CASSSNYEQFF; DNA: TGCGCCAGCAGCTCCAACTATGAGCAGTTCTTC
J: TRBJ2-7; V: TRBV11-1; D: NA; size: many; CDR3: CASSFGEEYEQYF; DNA: TGTGCCAGCAGCTTTGGGGAGGAGTACGAGCAGTACTTC
J: TRBJ2-3; V: TRBV9; D: TRBD1; size: NA; CDR3: CASSGTGGAGTDTQYF; DNA: TGTGCCAGCAGTGGCACAGGGGGCGCCGGCACAGATACGCAGTATTTT
J: TRBJ1-1; V: TRBV5-1; D: NA; size: many; CDR3: CASSSSKWTVNTEAFF; DNA: TGCGCCAGCAGCTCGTCAAAGTGGACGGTGAACACTGAAGCTTTCTTT
J: TRBJ2-1; V: TRBV20-1; D: TRBD2; size: few; CDR3: CSARDPKASGGNEQFF; DNA: TGCAGTGCTAGAGATCCAAAAGCGTCGGGAGGCAATGAGCAGTTCTTC
J: TRBJ2-7; V: TRBV9; D: TRBD1; size: NA; CDR3: CASSVEISGGEQYF; DNA: TGTGCCAGCAGCGTAGAGATATCAGGGGGTGAGCAGTACTTC
J: TRBJ1-4; V: TRBV6-5; D: NA; size: many; CDR3: CASSYRGPNLEKLFF; DNA: TGTGCCAGCAGTTACAGAGGCCCTAACCTTGAAAAACTGTTTTTT
J: TRBJ2-1; V: TRBV20-1; D: TRBD1; size: many; CDR3: CSALRQGVNLYNEQFF; DNA: TGCAGTGCCCTTCGACAGGGGGTCAATCTCTACAATGAGCAGTTCTTC
J: TRBJ2-2; V: TRBV25-1; D: NA; size: many; CDR3: CASSEIGLWELFF; DNA: TGTGCCAGCAGTGAAATCGGCCTTTGGGAGCTGTTTTTT
J: TRBJ2-5; V: TRBV4-2; D: NA; size: many; CDR3: CASSQDTAAGTSGETQYF; DNA: TGTGCCAGCAGCCAAGATACTGCGGCGGGGACGTCCGGAGAGACCCAGTACTTC
J: TRBJ1-2; V: TRBV7-9; D: NA; size: few; CDR3: CASSPSTGERYGYTF; DNA: TGTGCCAGCAGCCCATCGACAGGCGAAAGATATGGCTACACCTTC
J: TRBJ1-6; V: TRBV6-5; D: TRBD1; size: many; CDR3: CASRRTGYNSPLHF; DNA: TGTGCCAGCAGACGGACAGGCTATAATTCACCCCTCCACTTT
J: TRBJ2-6; V: TRBV20-1; D: NA; size: few; CDR3: CSARDPGGGSGANVLTF; DNA: TGCAGTGCTAGAGATCCCGGGGGCGGATCTGGGGCCAACGTCCTGACTTTC
J: TRBJ1-1; V: TRBV19; D: NA; size: NA; CDR3: CASTPTEIMNTEAFF; DNA: TGTGCCAGTACACCCACGGAAATCATGAACACTGAAGCTTTCTTT
J: TRBJ2-5; V: TRBV28; D: TRBD1; size: many; CDR3: CASSLSMDRGREETQYF; DNA: TGTGCCAGCAGTTTATCCATGGACAGGGGGAGGGAAGAGACCCAGTACTTC
J: TRBJ2-7; V: TRBV28; D: NA; size: many; CDR3: CASSLIGTSSGQYF; DNA: TGTGCCAGCAGTTTGATCGGCACGTCGTCGGGGCAGTACTTC
J: TRBJ1-3; V: TRBV5-6; D: NA; size: NA; CDR3: CASSLDVTRSGNTIYF; DNA: TGTGCCAGCAGCTTGGATGTCACCCGCTCTGGAAACACCATATATTTT
J: TRBJ2-3; V: TRBV7-2; D: NA; size: NA; CDR3: CASSSPAGRSTDTQYF; DNA: TGTGCCAGCAGCTCCCCGGCGGGGCGGTCCACAGATACGCAGTATTTT
J: TRBJ2-2; V: TRBV6-2/TRBV6-3; D: NA; size: many; CDR3: CASSYKSRALGTGELFF; DNA: TGTGCCAGCAGTTACAAGAGCAGGGCCCTCGGCACCGGGGAGCTGTTTTTT
J: TRBJ1-2; V: TRBV7-2; D: NA; size: few; CDR3: CASSFFGDGYTF; DNA: TGTGCCAGCAGCTTCTTCGGGGATGGCTACACCTTC
J: TRBJ2-1; V: TRBV6-2/TRBV6-3; D: TRBD2; size: many; CDR3: CASSYLAGGIYNEQFF; DNA: TGTGCCAGCAGTTACTTGGCGGGGGGCATCTACAATGAGCAGTTCTTC